This T cell receptor beta chain was obtained from a study of control samples from healthy donors and cancer patients (dated by TCRdb to 2020 to 2022). Library prep was done by the immunoSEQ multiplex PCR assay. Here the immuneACCESS table is served through TCRdb, limited to in-frame sequences with V and J called. Missing clones are a known gap in these copies; in checked studies unresolved V genes cover under half, and the rest lacks a known reason. The sample table shows 120,000 or so clones, and more than 70% are seen once. Roughly 3% of the sample lies in the top ten. The germline V gene (reference sequence) gives CDR1 as GTSNPN and CDR2 as SVGIG. The junction carries 11 bases between V and J, which are trimmed by 4 bases and 7 bases respectively. The CDR3, from cysteine to phenylalanine, totals 13 residues. Solely the CDR3 DNA is kept, with 39 bases framed from the first base. A word on this clone: It has no known antigen specificity. No much larger clone is present one base from it, and per-base qualities are unavailable.

Sequenced material: blood. The chain couples TRBV30 to TRBJ1-6; the D gene is perhaps TRBD1, on 5 matching bases. The origin of this receptor is a man between 60 and 75 years old in good health. The nucleotide sequence reads as follows: TGTGCCTGGAATCGGGACCTCAATTCACCCCTCCACTTT. It specifies CAWNRDLNSPLHF.